This T cell receptor beta chain originates from a study of a mutant IDH1 vaccine in newly diagnosed glioma (dated by TCRdb to 2020 to 2022). Regarding the study in general: Patients received eight vaccinations in weeks 1, 3, 5, 7, 11, 15, 19 and 23, corresponding to visits V03 through V10. Six visits were used for peripheral blood collection: V03 (baseline), V05, V07, V10, V12 and V13. Of the roughly 34 treated patients, around 62% were male and about 40% were female, and the mean age was 40.4 years. Prior to enrollment, standard therapy consisting of radiotherapy alone, temozolomide alone, or radiochemotherapy with temozolomide had been administered to patients, with the combination being received by most patients. Vaccination started 4-6 weeks after radiotherapy alone, or was given together with temozolomide cycles in the groups whose treatment included chemotherapy. For exploratory analyses, about 25 treated patients had longitudinal TCRB deep sequencing done wherever samples were available. What the study reported, not specific to this receptor: Selection of PBMC samples for TCRB deep sequencing was based on availability. Immune responses induced by the vaccine were seen in around 93% of patients across multiple MHC alleles. It was noted by the authors that analyses of patient blood samples could not be reproduced owing to sample limitations. Pseudoprogression seemed to be unrelated to changes in the top peripheral T cell clonotypes found by TCRB sequencing.

The junction carries 9 bases between V and J, which are trimmed by 6 bases and 3 bases respectively. Including cysteine and phenylalanine, the CDR3 has 13 amino acids. Solely the CDR3 DNA is kept, with 39 bases framed from the first base. CDR1 SGDLS and CDR2 YYNGEE were looked up in the germline V gene. Receptor amplification or capture employed the immunoSEQ multiplex PCR assay. Following the manufacturer's protocol, the hsTCRB Kit was used to amplify rearranged TCR beta chain sequences. Sequencing of TCRB libraries was carried out on an Illumina MiSeq. In the authors' own workflow: The kit vendor's proprietary platform handled demultiplexing, trimming and gene mapping. In its TCRdb copy, this immuneACCESS table keeps in-frame sequences only and misses some clones. Where compared with another copy, unresolved V genes explain less than half of these, and the others have no known cause. V and J calls plus clone size are reproduced from that table; the DNA served to infer D and trimming. The sample table records 35,000 to 55,000 clones; roughly 80% of these occur just once. Of the sample, around 2.5% is held by the ten largest clones.

Regarding this clone: Its antigen specificity is not known. One base away there is no much larger clone; base qualities are not given.

This specimen's time point label, per the study, means: week 23, last vaccination. Every vaccine dose consisted of 300 ug of a 20-mer mutant IDH1 peptide in Montanide, administered subcutaneously together with topical imiquimod. The donors had newly diagnosed IDH1-mutant astrocytomas of WHO grade 3 or 4 that showed loss of nuclear ATRX. The samples were drawn from NOA16, a multicentre, single-arm, open-label phase I trial in Germany that tested a mutant IDH1 peptide vaccine in humans for the first time. The DNeasy Blood and Tissue Kit was used to extract genomic DNA from EDTA blood for TCRB sequencing.

The specimen was PBMCs, collected from a glioma patient whose treatment included an IDH1 peptide vaccine. The source is a young woman with glioma. Some clones in this sample may be carry-over from other donors' samples. The sequence is built from TRBV9 and TRBJ2-2, with TRBD2 as a weak D call on 6 bases. The sequenced DNA: TGTGCCAGCAATACGGGGGACACCGGGGAGCTGTTTTTT. Translated, it gives CASNTGDTGELFF.